One and the same sample provided the 26 T cell receptor beta chains below, sequenced in a study of blood T cell repertoires in COVID-19. Sequenced by immunoSEQ multiplex PCR; TCRdb stores in-frame clones only, minus some. The sample has 25,000 to 30,000 clones; approximately 80% are singletons. Sequences were obtained from peripheral blood. The receptors derive from an older man with active or convalescent COVID-19.

V is TRBV2 and J is TRBJ1-1, with a weak D call TRBD1 (5 bases). The CDR3 is 12 amino acids. CDR1 SNHLY and CDR2 FYNNEI come from the germline V gene. The ends were cut back, 7 bases at V and 7 bases at J, with 13 bases in the middle. This chain's CDR3 is CASTERRGEAFF. The CDR3 region has the DNA TGTGCCAGCACCGAAAGAAGGGGTGAAGCTTTCTTT.

The genes are TRBV3-1 (or the pseudogene TRBV3-2) and TRBJ1-2; D not certain. Germline CDR1 LGHDT, CDR2 YNNKEL (reference sequence). Trimming cost V 0 bases and J 8 bases, with 4 bases left between them. The CDR3 spans 11 residues. The chain's CDR3 is CASSQERGYTF. The CDR3 DNA reads TGTGCCAGCAGCCAAGAGAGGGGCTACACCTTC.

The chain carries TRBV7-9 and TRBJ2-7, with 8 bases fitting TRBD1. CDR1 and CDR2 from the germline V gene are SEHNR and FQNEAQ (reference sequence). After removal of 5 bases from V and 2 bases from J, the junction contained 5 bases not matched to a gene. CDR3 length: 14 amino acids. The CDR3 protein is CASSAGTGTYEQYF. The DNA for the CDR3 is TGTGCCAGCAGCGCCGGGACAGGAACCTACGAGCAGTACTTC.

This sequence joins TRBV5-1 and TRBJ1-6; 10 bases are a match to TRBD1. The length of the CDR3 is 13 residues. After removal of 4 bases from V and 10 bases from J, the junction contained 2 bases not matched to a gene. The germline CDR1 and CDR2 sequences are SGHRS and YFSETQ. The CDR3 reads CASSGDRGSPLHF. CDR3 coding DNA: TGCGCCAGCAGCGGGGACAGGGGCTCACCCCTCCACTTT.

The J gene is TRBJ1-5, the V gene TRBV2; D is undetermined. Trimming removed 5 bases from V and 7 bases from J, with 15 bases in between. CDR3 size: 14 residues. Germline CDR1 is SNHLY and CDR2 is FYNNEI. The CDR3 DNA is TGTGCCAGCAGTCCGGGAGGTTGGCGACAGCCCCAGCATTTT. Amino acids: CASSPGGWRQPQHF.

The chain combines TRBV6-1 with TRBJ2-1, with D possibly matching TRBD1 (6 bases). Germline V gene lookup returns CDR1 MNHNS and CDR2 SASEGT. CDR3 length: 15 amino acids. The V and J ends lost 0 bases and 7 bases respectively, with 13 bases between them. DNA for the CDR3: TGTGCCAGCAGTGAAGCCCTTTGGGGGCGGAATGAGCAGTTCTTC. This translates into CASSEALWGRNEQFF.

V gene TRBV5-4 combines with J gene TRBJ2-5; tentative D call: TRBD2 (5 bases). The CDR3 spans 13 residues. V lost 2 bases to trimming and J lost 5 bases, with 10 bases between them. Germline-derived CDR1 and CDR2 are SGHNT and YYREEE (reference sequence). The CDR3 here is CASSLRGGETQYF. The CDR3, as DNA: TGTGCCAGCAGCTTAAGAGGAGGCGAGACCCAGTACTTC.

The CDR3 region is CASSPTGAEEQYF. The CDR3 region has the DNA TGTGCCAGTAGTCCCACAGGGGCTGAAGAGCAGTACTTC. The chain is built from TRBV19 and TRBJ2-7; 7 bases are a match to TRBD1. This CDR3 is built from 13 residues. V lost 5 bases, J lost 7 bases, and 8 bases stayed unmatched. Germline CDR1 reads LNHDA; CDR2 reads SQIVND (reference sequence). The full variable domain, in which reference TRBV19 and TRBJ2-7 provide the parts outside the CDR3, is DGGITQSPKYLFRKEGQNVTLSCEQNLNHDAMYWYRQDPGQGLRLIYYSQIVNDFQKGDIAEGYSVSREKKESFPLTVTSAQKNPTAFYLCASSPTGAEEQYFGPGTRLTVT.

This clone was counted between two and nine times. V usage is TRBV7-6 and J usage is TRBJ2-1, with D possibly being TRBD2 (6 bases). The length of the CDR3 is 12 residues. V was cut by 5 bases and J by 10 bases, with 12 bases left in between. Germline assignment: CDR1 SGHVS and CDR2 FNYEAQ. This CDR3 is CASSPPGREQFF. The CDR3 coding sequence is TGTGCCAGCAGCCCGCCAGGGAGGGAGCAGTTCTTC.

The J gene is TRBJ2-1, the V gene TRBV27; 7 nucleotides agree with TRBD2. Unmatched junction bases numbered 8, after V lost 7 bases and J lost 2 bases. The CDR3 sequence is 15 residues long. Germline-derived CDR1 and CDR2 are MNHEY and SMNVEV (reference sequence). CDR3 sequence: CASMRGSSAYNEQFF. DNA for the CDR3: TGTGCCAGCATGCGGGGGTCCTCCGCCTACAATGAGCAGTTCTTC.

V and J are TRBV5-4 and TRBJ2-7; D possibly corresponds to TRBD1 (6 bases). V lost 4 bases and J 4 bases, leaving 15 bases between the germline ends. The CDR3 has 14 amino acids. Germline lookup yields CDR1 SGHNT and CDR2 YYREEE (reference sequence). The CDR3 protein is CASSTRKDSYEQYF. The DNA of the CDR3 is TGTGCCAGCAGCACTAGAAAGGACAGTTACGAGCAGTACTTC.

The rearrangement links TRBV11-3 to TRBJ2-3, with 9 bases identical to TRBD1. This CDR3 region has 15 residues. With V trimmed by 5 bases and J by 4 bases, 7 bases remained unmatched. The germline V gene has CDR1 SGHNT and CDR2 YENEEA. In DNA, the CDR3 is TGTGCCAGCAGCAGGGGACAGGGTCTCGCAGATACGCAGTATTTT. As protein: CASSRGQGLADTQYF.

The gene calls are TRBV4-2 and TRBJ2-7, with TRBD2 identical over 7 bases. The germline V gene encodes CDR1 LGHNA and CDR2 YNFKEQ. V lost 4 bases and J lost 0; bases outside the gene matches: 12. The CDR3 runs 17 residues. The CDR3 nucleotides are TGTGCCAGCAGCCGCGGGGGTCGGGGGAGTACCTCCTACGAGCAGTACTTC. As protein: CASSRGGRGSTSYEQYF.

The rearrangement links TRBV5-6 to TRBJ2-7; 8 bases fit TRBD1. The CDR3 has 14 residues. CDR1 SGHDT and CDR2 YYEEEE come from the germline V gene. The J segment lost 0 bases and the V segment lost 6 bases, leaving 5 bases of the junction unmatched. CDR3 amino acids: CASTWTGPSYEQYF. CDR3 nucleotide sequence: TGTGCCAGCACCTGGACAGGGCCCTCCTACGAGCAGTACTTC.

The chain couples TRBV2 to TRBJ2-7; maybe TRBD2 (6 bases). Germline loops: CDR1 SNHLY, CDR2 FYNNEI. Deletions cut 6 bases from V and 4 bases from J, with 16 bases between. The CDR3 sequence is 14 residues long. CDR3 bases: TGTGCCAGCAGGGGGACTCGGACACATTACGAGCAGTACTTC. This translates into CASRGTRTHYEQYF. Complete variable domain (other parts from reference TRBV2 and TRBJ2-7): EPEVTQTPSHQVTQMGQEVILRCVPISNHLYFYWYRQILGQKVEFLVSFYNNEISEKSEIFDDQFSVERPDGSNFTLKIRSTKLEDSAMYFCASRGTRTHYEQYFGPGTRLTVT.

J is TRBJ1-2 and V is TRBV6-6, with D maybe TRBD1 (6 bases). Trimming cost V 0 bases and J 7 bases, with 6 bases left between them. The CDR3 totals 12 residues. The germline gives CDR1 MNHNY, CDR2 SVGAGI (reference sequence). The CDR3, as DNA: TGTGCCAGCAGTTACTCAGGGGGTGGCTACACCTTC. This encodes CASSYSGGGYTF.

This chain joins TRBV4-2 and TRBJ2-2; D gene unclear. Germline loops: CDR1 LGHNA, CDR2 YNFKEQ. Between the trimmed V and J ends, which lost 0 bases and 5 bases, there was a span of 7 bases. This CDR3 is built from 14 residues. DNA for the CDR3: TGTGCCAGCAGCCAAGATCGAGCTACCGGGGAGCTGTTTTTT. Its translation is CASSQDRATGELFF.

The V gene is TRBV2, the J gene TRBJ2-7, with unresolved D. The CDR3 extends over 13 amino acids. Trimming left V 6 bases short and J 5 bases short, with 14 bases between. Germline V gives CDR1 SNHLY, CDR2 FYNNEI. CDR3 in amino acids: CASRRFPRDEQYF. Here the CDR3 DNA reads TGTGCCAGCAGGAGGTTTCCCCGCGACGAGCAGTACTTC.

This chain joins TRBV19 and TRBJ2-3; 7 bases line up with TRBD2. V lost 3 bases, J lost 4 bases, and 7 bases stayed unmatched. CDR1 and CDR2 (germline): LNHDA, SQIVND (reference sequence). This CDR3 has 15 residues. Here the CDR3 reads CASSIRRGGADTQYF. CDR3 DNA sequence: TGTGCCAGTAGTATTCGGCGGGGAGGGGCAGATACGCAGTATTTT. Full variable domain (outside the CDR3, taken from reference TRBV19 and TRBJ2-3): DGGITQSPKYLFRKEGQNVTLSCEQNLNHDAMYWYRQDPGQGLRLIYYSQIVNDFQKGDIAEGYSVSREKKESFPLTVTSAQKNPTAFYLCASSIRRGGADTQYFGPGTRLTVL.

The CDR3 sequence: CASSAQGGTEAFF. CDR3 bases: TGTGCCAGCTCTGCACAGGGGGGAACTGAAGCTTTCTTT. The chain couples TRBV18 to TRBJ1-1, with 8 bases fitting TRBD1. The CDR3 is made up of 13 amino acids. J gave up 5 bases and V 6 bases, and 5 bases lay outside the gene matches. Per germline, CDR1 KGHSH and CDR2 LQKENI.

This rearrangement joins TRBV7-2 to TRBJ2-7; 15 bases agree with TRBD2. V shed 5 bases and J 3 bases; nucleotides not matched to a gene: 5. This CDR3 spans 16 amino acids. Germline loops: CDR1 SGHTA, CDR2 FQGNSA. The CDR3 region is CASSVGLAGGNYEQYF. The DNA for the CDR3 is TGTGCCAGCAGCGTTGGACTAGCGGGAGGGAACTACGAGCAGTACTTC.

The chain carries TRBV5-1 and TRBJ2-1; 9 positions match TRBD1. Germline V gene data show CDR1 as SGHRS and CDR2 as YFSETQ. There are 15 residues in the CDR3. The junction had 4 bases not matched to a gene; V was cut back by 4 bases and J by 2 bases. The CDR3 DNA sequence: TGCGCCAGCAGCCCGGGACAGGGCACCTACAATGAGCAGTTCTTC. Its translation: CASSPGQGTYNEQFF. The full variable domain, its missing parts supplied by reference TRBV5-1 and TRBJ2-1, is KAGVTQTPRYLIKTRGQQVTLSCSPISGHRSVSWYQQTPGQGLQFLFEYFSETQRNKGNFPGRFSGRQFSNSRSEMNVSTLELGDSALYLCASSPGQGTYNEQFFGPGTRLTVL.

This sequence joins TRBV4-1 and TRBJ1-2; TRBD1 matches 7 bases. V shed 0 bases, J shed 5 bases, and the junction held 3 bases outside the gene matches. CDR1 and CDR2 (germline): MGHRA, YSYEKL. This CDR3 is built from 14 residues. This chain's CDR3 is CASSQETGRYGYTF. The CDR3, as DNA: TGCGCCAGCAGCCAAGAGACAGGGAGGTATGGCTACACCTTC.

The chain recombines TRBV5-1 with TRBJ1-2; 7 bases match TRBD1. The CDR3 totals 15 residues. CDR1 SGHRS and CDR2 YFSETQ come from the germline V gene. Trimming removed 0 bases from V and 3 bases from J; junction bases left unmatched: 5. This CDR3 is CASSLGQGLDYGYTF. The CDR3 DNA sequence: TGCGCCAGCAGCTTGGGACAGGGCCTGGACTATGGCTACACCTTC.

V gene TRBV5-4 combines with J gene TRBJ2-6, with D maybe TRBD2 (7 bases). The V gene's germline CDR1 is SGHNT and CDR2 YYREEE (reference sequence). V was pared by 4 bases and J by 0 bases, with 14 bases between. This CDR3 spans 17 amino acids. The CDR3 DNA is TGTGCCAGCAGCGGGGCGGGGGCTACCTCTGGGGCCAACGTCCTGACTTTC. Protein product: CASSGAGATSGANVLTF.

The chain combines TRBV12-3 or TRBV12-4 with TRBJ1-5; D not resolved. With 5 bases removed from V and 7 bases from J, the gap between germline ends came to 12 bases. This CDR3 has 13 residues. CDR3 nucleotide sequence: TGTGCCAGCAGTCCCTCCTCCGGGCAGCCCCAGCATTTT. This gives the protein CASSPSSGQPQHF.